This T cell receptor beta chain was retrieved from a study of blood T cells in healthy people across ages. This CDR3 comprises 18 residues. CDR1 is MNHEY and CDR2 is SVGAGI in the germline V gene. Findings of the study overall: Estimated diversity across one million T cells was deemed an underestimate.

Next came a second PCR, run for about 7 to 12 cycles, which used a sample-barcoded 5' primer along with a J-beta primer mix. From the 5' RACE reads, TCRdb called clonotypes with MiXCR, one entry per CDR3 protein. Among about 580,000 distinct CDR3 sequences, roughly 48% were seen once, and the ten largest hold about 26%. Comments on this clonotype: Its specificity is not known. Germline and junction disagree at one end, which may indicate a read error.

V and J are TRBV6-5 and TRBJ2-1, with D possibly being TRBD2 (7 bases). The material sequenced was blood. This TCR came from an elderly man in good health. CDR3 in amino acids: CAGSYVGGPTSSYNEQFF. For the CDR3, the DNA is TGTGCCGGCAGTTACGTCGGGGGGCCTACCAGCTCCTACAATGAGCAGTTCTTC.